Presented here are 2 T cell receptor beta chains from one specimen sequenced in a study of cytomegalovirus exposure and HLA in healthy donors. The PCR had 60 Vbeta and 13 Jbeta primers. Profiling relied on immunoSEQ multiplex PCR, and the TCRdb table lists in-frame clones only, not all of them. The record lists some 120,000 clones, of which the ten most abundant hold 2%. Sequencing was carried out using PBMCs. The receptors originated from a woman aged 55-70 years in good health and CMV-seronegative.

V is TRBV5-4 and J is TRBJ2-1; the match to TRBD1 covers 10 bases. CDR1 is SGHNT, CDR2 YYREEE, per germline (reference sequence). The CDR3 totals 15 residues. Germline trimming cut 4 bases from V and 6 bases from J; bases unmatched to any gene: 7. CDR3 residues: CASSIDRGRFNEQFF. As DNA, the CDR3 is TGTGCCAGCAGCATCGACAGGGGGCGTTTCAATGAGCAGTTCTTC.

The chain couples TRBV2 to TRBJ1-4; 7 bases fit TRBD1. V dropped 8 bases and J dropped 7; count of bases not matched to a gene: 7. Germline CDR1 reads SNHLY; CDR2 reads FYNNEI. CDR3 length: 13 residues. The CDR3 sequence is CASDYDRAEKLFF. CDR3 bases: TGTGCCAGCGATTATGACAGGGCTGAAAAACTGTTTTTT.